These 23 T cell receptor beta chains were sequenced from one sample in a study of regulatory T cells in long-lasting Graves disease. Time point defined: persistent/refractory GD, antithyroid drugs over 5 years with positive TRAb. PBMC RNA was the source of the TCR library. With iRepertoire HTBI primers and Arm-PCR of CDR3 regions, TCR beta libraries were built. TCRdb passed the multiplex PCR reads through MiXCR, listing each CDR3 protein once. The sample contains 390,000 or so distinct CDR3 sequences, roughly 24% of which appear only once. This material consisted of peripheral blood mononuclear cells (PBMCs), taken when the disease was refractory, from a patient treated with antithyroid drugs. All receptors derive from a woman aged 40 to 50 with Graves disease.

Turning to this clonotype: One end of the junction is discordant with germline, which a read error may explain. The chain combines TRBV5-4 with TRBJ2-5, with 8 positions matching TRBD1. The germline V gene encodes CDR1 SGHNT and CDR2 YYREEE (reference sequence). The CDR3 is 15 amino acids. CDR3 sequence: CASSSGQGVGKTRCF. DNA for the CDR3: TGTGCCAGCAGCTCAGGACAGGGAGTGGGGAAGACCCGGTGCTTC.

Ten or more counts support this clonotype. The chain links TRBV2 to TRBJ2-7, with TRBD2 identical over 13 bases. CDR1 is SNHLY and CDR2 is FYNNEI in the germline V gene. The CDR3 has 15 amino acids. V trimming: 6 bases; J trimming: 3 bases; junction bases outside the gene matches: 5. The CDR3 nucleotides read TGTGCCAGCAGCATCGGGACTAGCGGGAACTACGAGCAGTACTTC. Protein: CASSIGTSGNYEQYF.

This clonotype appeared a few times. This chain links TRBV13 with TRBJ2-5; D perhaps matches TRBD1 (5 bases). Looked up from germline, CDR1 is PRHDT and CDR2 is FYEKMQ (reference sequence). This CDR3 contains 15 residues. V gave up 3 bases and J gave up 5 bases, with 16 bases separating them. This CDR3 is CASSFGQGIQETQYF. In DNA form, the CDR3 reads TGTGCCAGCAGCTTCGGGCAGGGTATTCAGGAGACCCAGTACTTC.

This clonotype was seen more than once but under ten times. This chain joins TRBV10-3 and TRBJ1-1, with D possibly TRBD1 on 5 matching bases. V was trimmed by 7 bases and J by 6 bases, leaving 15 bases between them. The V gene's germline CDR1 is ENHRY and CDR2 SYGVKD. This CDR3 has 13 amino acids. CDR3 sequence: CAITERGLAEAFF. The CDR3, as DNA: TGTGCCATCACCGAGAGGGGTTTGGCTGAAGCTTTCTTT.

This clonotype has a handful of counts. V gene TRBV7-3 combines with J gene TRBJ1-5; 9 nucleotides line up with TRBD1. V lost 1 base to trimming and J lost 0 bases; unmatched junction nucleotides: 10. In germline, CDR1 is SGHTA, CDR2 FQGTGA. CDR3 length: 19 residues. CDR3 sequence (DNA): TGTGCCAGCAGCTTAAGGGGGGGACAGGGTCATGATAGCAATCAGCCCCAGCATTTT. Protein: CASSLRGGQGHDSNQPQHF.

This chain links TRBV12-3 or TRBV12-4 with TRBJ2-1, with D possibly being TRBD2 (6 bases). The CDR3 runs 13 residues. V lost 5 bases, J lost 5 bases, and 10 bases lay in between. The CDR3: CASSLSGDNEQFF. The CDR3 bases are TGTGCCAGCAGTCTCTCGGGAGACAATGAGCAGTTCTTC.

This chain connects TRBV29-1 to TRBJ2-3; 13 nucleotides align to TRBD2. The trim removed 4 bases at V and 4 bases at J, leaving 17 bases unmatched. The CDR3 runs to 19 residues. Germline values: CDR1 SQVTM, CDR2 ANQGSEA. The CDR3 sequence: CSVGSPGLAGRRRADTQYF. In DNA form, the CDR3 reads TGCAGCGTTGGCAGTCCGGGACTAGCGGGGAGGAGGCGCGCAGATACGCAGTATTTT.

This clonotype was seen many times. V usage is TRBV3-1 and J usage is TRBJ2-7; TRBD2 aligns across 8 bases. The V gene's germline CDR1 is LGHDT and CDR2 YNNKEL (reference sequence). Trimming cost V 6 bases and J 5 bases; bases outside gene matches: 9. The CDR3 loop spans 14 amino acids. The chain's CDR3 is CASSGLAGFHEQYF. The DNA for the CDR3 is TGTGCCAGCAGTGGACTAGCAGGTTTCCACGAGCAGTACTTC.

V usage is TRBV11-2 and J usage is TRBJ2-7, with 12 bases fitting TRBD2. With V trimmed by 0 bases and J by 0 bases, 9 bases remained unmatched. This CDR3 is 19 amino acids long. Looked up from germline, CDR1 is SGHAT and CDR2 is FQNNGV. The CDR3 nucleotides read TGTGCCAGCAGCTTAGATACGACTAGCGGGAGAAACCTCTCCTACGAGCAGTACTTC. Its protein is CASSLDTTSGRNLSYEQYF.

Turning to this clonotype: A single base separates this from a much larger clone, so it may be a read error. The chain carries TRBV27 and TRBJ2-5; TRBD2 matches at 13 bases. CDR1 and CDR2 (germline): MNHEY, SMNVEV (reference sequence). V lost 5 bases and J lost 1; bases outside the gene matches: 10. CDR3 length: 18 residues. In nucleotides, the CDR3 is TGTGCCAGCAGTCGCAGACCCTGGACTAGCGGGAGCCAAGAGACCCAGTACTTC. This codes for CASSRRPWTSGSQETQYF.

This clonotype has at least ten counts. The chain carries TRBV28 and TRBJ2-1; D remains unclear. Between the trimmed V and J ends, which lost 4 bases and 2 bases, there was a span of 15 bases. This CDR3 is 16 amino acids long. Germline V CDR1 and CDR2: MDHEN, SYDVKM. CDR3 nucleotides: TGTGCCAGCAGTTCGTGGCTAGATTTTACCTACAATGAGCAGTTCTTC. Residues: CASSSWLDFTYNEQFF.

Comment on this clonotype: Likely a read error: the CDR3 ends without its conserved phenylalanine or tryptophan. The genes are TRBV29-1 and TRBJ2-2, with a tentative D call TRBD1 (6 bases). Germline CDR1 SQVTM, CDR2 ANQGSEA. The CDR3 runs to 13 residues. The V end lost 5 bases, the J end lost 4 bases, and 11 bases lay between the germline ends. CDR3 region: CSVIQGPTGELFL. DNA for the CDR3: TGCAGCGTTATACAGGGACCCACCGGGGAGCTGTTTCTT.

The rearrangement joins TRBV6-1 to TRBJ1-5; tentatively, D is TRBD1 (5 bases). Germline V gene lookup returns CDR1 MNHNS and CDR2 SASEGT. This CDR3 contains 16 residues. Trimming took 4 bases from V and 7 from J, leaving 20 bases between them. CDR3 residues: CASSGGGEGGGQPQHF. The CDR3 DNA reads as TGTGCCAGCAGTGGCGGGGGGGAGGGAGGAGGGCAGCCCCAGCATTTT.

Concerning this clonotype: A read error is possible here, since a much larger clone lies one base away. The CDR3 sequence: CASGTSRSYNEQLF. CDR3 DNA sequence: TGTGCCAGCGGTACTAGCCGGTCCTACAATGAGCAGCTCTTC. The V gene is TRBV2, the J gene TRBJ2-1; possible D gene TRBD2, 6 bases. The CDR3 runs to 14 residues. CDR1 and CDR2 from the germline V gene are SNHLY and FYNNEI. The full variable domain, in which reference TRBV2 and TRBJ2-1 provide the parts outside the CDR3, is EPEVTQTPSHQVTQMGQEVILRCVPISNHLYFYWYRQILGQKVEFLVSFYNNEISEKSEIFDDQFSVERPDGSNFTLKIRSTKLEDSAMYFCASGTSRSYNEQLFGPGTRLTVL.

This chain links TRBV27 with TRBJ2-3; no clear D gene. Trimming pared 9 bases from V and 5 bases from J, leaving 15 bases between. The germline gives CDR1 MNHEY, CDR2 SMNVEV (reference sequence). This CDR3 spans 13 amino acids. CDR3: CASSVGLGDTQYF. The CDR3 DNA reads as TGTGCCAGTTCGGTGGGGTTGGGAGATACGCAGTATTTT.

There are many counts of this clonotype. The CDR3 reads CASSSPGGFGTNHGYTF. In DNA form, the CDR3 reads TGTGCCAGCAGCTCCCCCGGGGGTTTCGGGACAAATCATGGCTACACCTTC. V usage is TRBV28 and J usage is TRBJ1-2, with a tentative D call TRBD1 (6 bases). CDR1 is MDHEN and CDR2 is SYDVKM in the germline V gene. Trimming left V 6 bases short and J 6 bases short, with 26 bases between. This CDR3 comprises 17 residues.

This clonotype was detected only a few times. This sequence joins TRBV29-1 and TRBJ2-4; perhaps D is TRBD1 or TRBD2 (5 bases each). Germline CDR1 is SQVTM and CDR2 is ANQGSEA. Trimming pared 3 bases from V and 7 bases from J, leaving 16 bases between. The CDR3 extends over 14 amino acids. CDR3 DNA sequence: TGCAGCGTTGAGGGGACGCTAAAACTTAACATTCAGTACTTC. Its translation: CSVEGTLKLNIQYF.

There are a few counts of this clonotype. V gene TRBV11-2 combines with J gene TRBJ2-1; TRBD2 agrees at 8 bases. Germline assignment: CDR1 SGHAT and CDR2 FQNNGV. This CDR3 contains 16 residues. V was clipped by 5 bases and J by 10 bases; unmatched bases: 16. CDR3 sequence (DNA): TGTGCCAGCAGCCCCCTTGCGGGAGGCGCTATGGGGGAGCAGTTCTTC. This codes for CASSPLAGGAMGEQFF.

This clonotype was seen repeatedly, ten times or more. This chain joins TRBV20-1 and TRBJ2-7; TRBD2 might be the D (6 bases). Germline CDR1 and CDR2: DFQATT and SNEGSKA (reference sequence). Trimming stripped 3 bases from V and 1 base from J, with 16 bases between. This CDR3 region has 15 residues. The CDR3 is CSASSILAQSYEQYF. The CDR3 DNA reads TGCAGTGCTAGCTCAATCCTAGCGCAATCCTACGAGCAGTACTTC.

A few counts support this clonotype. CDR3 loop: CASSVGPDRKYEQYF. The CDR3 nucleotides read TGTGCCAGCAGCGTAGGGCCTGACAGAAAGTACGAGCAGTACTTC. The genes are TRBV9 and TRBJ2-7; D possibly corresponds to TRBD1 (5 bases). The ends were cut back, 0 bases at V and 4 bases at J, with 14 bases in the middle. Per the germline V gene, CDR1 is SGDLS and CDR2 is YYNGEE. There are 15 residues in the CDR3.

This chain uses TRBV19 with TRBJ1-2; perhaps TRBD1 as D (6 bases). The CDR3 consists of 13 residues. V was trimmed by 5 bases and J by 5 bases, leaving 12 bases between them. The germline CDR1 and CDR2 sequences are LNHDA and SQIVND (reference sequence). This chain's CDR3 is CASSPETGYGYTF. In DNA form, the CDR3 reads TGTGCCAGTAGTCCGGAGACAGGTTATGGCTACACCTTC. Variable domain in full (rest from reference TRBV19 and TRBJ1-2): DGGITQSPKYLFRKEGQNVTLSCEQNLNHDAMYWYRQDPGQGLRLIYYSQIVNDFQKGDIAEGYSVSREKKESFPLTVTSAQKNPTAFYLCASSPETGYGYTFGSGTRLTVV.

This clonotype was recorded at least ten times. The gene calls are TRBV28 and TRBJ2-2; 8 bases are shared with TRBD2. V was pared by 6 bases and J by 1 base, with 4 bases of the junction left unmatched. CDR1 and CDR2 (germline): MDHEN, SYDVKM. The length of the CDR3 is 15 residues. The CDR3 DNA reads as TGTGCCAGCAGCCCCAGCGGGAGGAACACCGGGGAGCTGTTTTTT. It yields the protein CASSPSGRNTGELFF.

This clonotype showed up many times. The genes are TRBV28 and TRBJ2-1; D is ambiguous. Trimming took off 6 bases at V and 4 bases at J, with 13 bases between the two ends. Germline values: CDR1 MDHEN, CDR2 SYDVKM. The CDR3 totals 14 residues. Here the CDR3 reads CASSLDWDYNEQFF. The CDR3 DNA is TGTGCCAGCAGCTTAGACTGGGATTACAATGAGCAGTTCTTC.